The entry below gives a single TCR beta chain sequence along with its context. Using immunoSEQ multiplex PCR, the repertoire was profiled, and TCRdb retains in-frame clones only, with some absent. The sample has about 190,000 clones, over 80% seen once. The source of the sample is a study of control samples from healthy donors and cancer patients. The germline gives CDR1 LGHNA, CDR2 YNFKEQ. The V and J ends lost 1 base and 3 bases, in that order; junction bases with no gene match: 3. CDR3 length: 15 residues. Sequencing used blood. This sequence joins TRBV4-2 and TRBJ2-7; 10 positions match TRBD2. The receptor was isolated from a man younger than 45 in good health. This CDR3 is CASSQVRTSGYEQYF. The DNA of the CDR3 is TGTGCCAGCAGCCAAGTACGGACTAGCGGCTACGAGCAGTACTTC.